Below, 2 T cell receptor beta chains from the same sample are listed, as sequenced in a study of spatial heterogeneity in lung cancer. TCRdb reanalysed the 5' RACE reads using MiXCR and keeps one entry per CDR3 protein. The table has about 85,000 distinct CDR3 sequences, 15% to 25% seen once. The sample's time point: sample taken at primary tumor resection. The sequenced material consisted of unsorted whole RNA from tumor, nontumor lung or frozen PBMC. Sequencing was performed on PBMCs, taken at surgery. The receptors were gathered from a male donor with early-stage non-small cell lung cancer.

This chain links TRBV19 with TRBJ2-2, with a tentative D call TRBD2 (5 bases). V lost 1 base, J lost 4 bases, and 16 bases lay in between. This CDR3 comprises 17 residues. From germline, CDR1 is LNHDA and CDR2 SQIVND (reference sequence). The CDR3 sequence: CASSIGAAPSGTGELFF. The CDR3 nucleotides read TGTGCCAGTAGTATAGGAGCGGCACCTTCGGGCACCGGGGAGCTGTTTTTT.

The chain carries TRBV11-2 and TRBJ1-2; D remains unclear. The CDR3 runs to 12 residues. Germline V lookup: CDR1 SGHAT, CDR2 FQNNGV. The V gene lost 3 bases and the J gene lost 6 bases, with 8 bases spanning the gap. Here the CDR3 reads CASSFNGNGYTF. CDR3 nucleotide sequence: TGTGCCAGCAGCTTCAACGGTAATGGCTACACCTTC.